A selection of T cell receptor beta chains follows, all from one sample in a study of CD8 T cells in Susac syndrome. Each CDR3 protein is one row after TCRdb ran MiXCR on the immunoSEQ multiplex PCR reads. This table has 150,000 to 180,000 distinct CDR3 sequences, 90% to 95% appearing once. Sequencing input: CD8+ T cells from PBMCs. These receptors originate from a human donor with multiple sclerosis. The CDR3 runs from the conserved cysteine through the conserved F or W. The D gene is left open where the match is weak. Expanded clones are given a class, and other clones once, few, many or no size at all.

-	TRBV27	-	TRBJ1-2	CASSPGSHYGYTF	TGTGCCAGCAGCCCAGGGTCTCACTATGGCTACACCTTC
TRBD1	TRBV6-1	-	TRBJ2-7	CASSPAGQGGGYEQYF	TGTGCCAGCAGCCCCGCTGGACAGGGGGGTGGCTACGAGCAGTACTTC
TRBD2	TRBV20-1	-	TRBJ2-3	CSADTGTLADSTDTQYF	TGCAGTGCTGACACCGGAACCCTAGCGGACTCCACAGATACGCAGTATTTT
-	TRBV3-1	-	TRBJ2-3	CASSARDTYTDTQYF	TGTGCCAGCAGCGCCCGGGACACCTACACAGATACGCAGTATTTT
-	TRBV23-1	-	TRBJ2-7	CARNNFRDYEQYF	TGCGCTCGGAACAATTTCAGGGACTACGAGCAGTACTTC
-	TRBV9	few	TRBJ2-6	CASSVGSGANVLTF	TGTGCCAGCAGTGTTGGTTCTGGGGCCAACGTCCTGACTTTC
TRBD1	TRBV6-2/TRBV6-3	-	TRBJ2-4	CASSYWDRGPLAKNIQYF	TGTGCCAGCAGTTACTGGGACAGGGGACCACTAGCCAAAAACATTCAGTACTTC
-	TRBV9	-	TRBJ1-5	CASSVEGAGQPQHF	TGTGCCAGCAGCGTAGAAGGCGCGGGACAGCCCCAGCATTTT
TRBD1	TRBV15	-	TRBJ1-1	CATSREDRANTEAFF	TGTGCCACCAGCAGGGAGGACAGGGCGAACACTGAAGCTTTCTTT
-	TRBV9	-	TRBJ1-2	CASSVDFRAHYGYTF	TGTGCCAGCAGCGTAGATTTCAGGGCTCACTATGGCTACACCTTC
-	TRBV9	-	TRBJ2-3	CASSPPGRPRTDTQYF	TGTGCCAGCAGCCCACCGGGACGGCCGCGCACAGATACGCAGTATTTT
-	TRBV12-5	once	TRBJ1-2	CASGLVKNSLYGYTF	TGTGCTAGTGGTTTGGTAAAGAACAGCCTCTATGGCTACACCTTC
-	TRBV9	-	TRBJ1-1	CASSAGPTPNTEAFF	TGTGCCAGCAGCGCCGGACCAACTCCGAACACTGAAGCTTTCTTT
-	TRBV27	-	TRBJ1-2	CASRDTGGGGYTF	TGTGCCAGCAGGGACACGGGGGGAGGTGGCTACACCTTC
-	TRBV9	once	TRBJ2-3	CASSQVSTDTQYF	TGTGCCAGCAGCCAAGTCAGCACAGATACGCAGTATTTT
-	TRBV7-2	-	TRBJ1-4	CASSTSTGLGEKLFF	TGTGCCAGCAGCACCTCGACAGGATTGGGTGAAAAACTGTTTTTT
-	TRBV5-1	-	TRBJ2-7	CASRNRGQPRAYEQYF	TGCGCCAGCAGAAATCGCGGACAGCCACGAGCATACGAGCAGTACTTC
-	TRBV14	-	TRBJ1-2	CASSQDLGGSENGYTF	TGTGCCAGCAGCCAAGATCTCGGGGGCTCCGAGAACGGCTACACCTTC
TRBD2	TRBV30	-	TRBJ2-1	CAWSVLAGGPWEQFF	TGTGCCTGGAGTGTACTAGCGGGGGGCCCATGGGAGCAGTTCTTC
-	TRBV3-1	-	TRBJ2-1	CASSQDRETRDDEQFF	TGTGCCAGCAGCCAAGATAGGGAGACTAGGGACGATGAGCAGTTCTTC
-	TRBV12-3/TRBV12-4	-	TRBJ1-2	CASRPAPMVGYTF	TGTGCCAGCAGACCCGCGCCCATGGTTGGCTACACCTTC
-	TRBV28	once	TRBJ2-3	CASSFPRESDSTDTQYF	TGTGCCAGCAGCTTCCCCAGGGAATCGGACAGCACAGATACGCAGTATTTT
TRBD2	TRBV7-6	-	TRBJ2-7	CASSLEASGGQEQYF	TGTGCCAGCAGCTTAGAGGCTAGCGGGGGGCAGGAGCAGTACTTC
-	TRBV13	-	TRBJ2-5	CASSIEGGRETQYF	TGTGCCAGCAGCATAGAAGGGGGAAGAGAGACCCAGTACTTC